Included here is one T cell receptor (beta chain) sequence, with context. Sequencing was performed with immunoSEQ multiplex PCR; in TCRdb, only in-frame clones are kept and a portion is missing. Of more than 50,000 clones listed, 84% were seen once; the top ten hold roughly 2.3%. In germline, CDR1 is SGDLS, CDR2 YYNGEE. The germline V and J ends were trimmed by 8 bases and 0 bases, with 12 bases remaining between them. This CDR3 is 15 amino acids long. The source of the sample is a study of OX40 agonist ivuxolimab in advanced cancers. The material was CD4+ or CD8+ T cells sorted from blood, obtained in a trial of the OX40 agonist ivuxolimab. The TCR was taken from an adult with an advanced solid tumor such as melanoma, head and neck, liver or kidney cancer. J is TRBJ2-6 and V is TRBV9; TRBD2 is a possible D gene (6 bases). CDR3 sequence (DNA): TGTGCCAGTTGTATCGGGAGCTCTGGGGCCAACGTCCTGACTTTC. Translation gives CASCIGSSGANVLTF.